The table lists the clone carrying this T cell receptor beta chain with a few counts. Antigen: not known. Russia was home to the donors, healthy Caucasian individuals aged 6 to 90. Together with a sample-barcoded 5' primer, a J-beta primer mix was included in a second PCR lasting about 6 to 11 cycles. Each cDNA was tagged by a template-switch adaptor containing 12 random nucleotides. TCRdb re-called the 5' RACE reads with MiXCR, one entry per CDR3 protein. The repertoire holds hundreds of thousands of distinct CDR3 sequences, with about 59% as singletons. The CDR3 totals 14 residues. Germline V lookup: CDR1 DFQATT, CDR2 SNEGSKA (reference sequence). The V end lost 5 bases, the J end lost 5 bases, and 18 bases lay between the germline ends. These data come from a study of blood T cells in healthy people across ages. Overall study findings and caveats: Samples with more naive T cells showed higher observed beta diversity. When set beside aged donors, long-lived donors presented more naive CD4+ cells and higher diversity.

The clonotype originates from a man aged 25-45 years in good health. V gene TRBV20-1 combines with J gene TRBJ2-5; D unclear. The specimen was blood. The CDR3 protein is CSAGPSPDLETQYF. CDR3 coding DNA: TGCAGTGCTGGCCCAAGTCCGGATTTGGAGACCCAGTACTTC.